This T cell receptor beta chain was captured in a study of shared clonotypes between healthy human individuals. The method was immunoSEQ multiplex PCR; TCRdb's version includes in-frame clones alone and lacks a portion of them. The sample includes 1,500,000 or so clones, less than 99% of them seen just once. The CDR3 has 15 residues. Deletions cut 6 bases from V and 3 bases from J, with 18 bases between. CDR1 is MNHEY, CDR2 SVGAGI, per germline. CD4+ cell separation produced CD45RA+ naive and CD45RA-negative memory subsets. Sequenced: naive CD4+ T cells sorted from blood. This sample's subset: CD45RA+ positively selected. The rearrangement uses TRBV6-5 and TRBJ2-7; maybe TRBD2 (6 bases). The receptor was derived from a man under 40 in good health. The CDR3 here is CASSRPGGTLYEQYF. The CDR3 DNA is TGTGCCAGCAGCCGACCTGGCGGGACTCTCTACGAGCAGTACTTC.